Following are 15 T cell receptor beta chains from one sample sequenced in a study of CD8+ T cells in alopecia areata. The sequencing template was cDNA reverse transcribed from extracted RNA. The method was immunoSEQ multiplex PCR; TCRdb's version includes in-frame clones alone and lacks a portion of them. There are approximately 200,000 clones in the sample; 43% occur only once, and approximately 2.9% lies in the top ten. The treatment was: oral pan-JAK inhibitor, 5-10 mg twice daily. The specimen comprised CD4+ T cells sorted from blood, sampled between weeks 36 and 40, from a patient treated with tofacitinib. These receptors were collected from a human donor with alopecia areata.

This rearrangement joins TRBV10-3 to TRBJ1-2, with TRBD1 matching 9 bases. The V and J ends lost 4 bases and 3 bases, in that order; junction bases with no gene match: 15. CDR1 and CDR2 (germline): ENHRY, SYGVKD. CDR3 length: 18 amino acids. The DNA of the CDR3 is TGTGCCATCAGTGTAGGGCCGGGACAGGGCCTCAAGGACTATGGCTACACCTTC. It yields the protein CAISVGPGQGLKDYGYTF.

The gene calls are TRBV29-1 and TRBJ1-2; D remains ambiguous. Trimming shortened V by 3 bases and J by 3 bases, and 11 bases separated the two germline ends. CDR1 is SQVTM, CDR2 ANQGSEA, per germline. This CDR3 is 13 amino acids long. As DNA, the CDR3 is TGCAGCGTTGAGAAAAAAACGGACTATGGCTACACCTTC. Protein product: CSVEKKTDYGYTF.

This clone was seen more than once but under ten times. The chain recombines TRBV2 with TRBJ2-5; D remains ambiguous. V lost 1 base, J lost 5 bases, and 11 bases lay in between. Per germline, CDR1 SNHLY and CDR2 FYNNEI. This CDR3 comprises 14 residues. Written as DNA, the CDR3 is TGTGCCAGCAGTGAAGAGGGCCGGCGGGAGACCCAGTACTTC. Its protein is CASSEEGRRETQYF.

The chain employs TRBV9 and TRBJ2-4, with D tentatively TRBD1 (6 bases). CDR3 length equals 14 residues. Trimming cost V 0 bases and J 8 bases, with 12 bases left between them. CDR1 is SGDLS and CDR2 is YYNGEE in the germline V gene. CDR3 nucleotides: TGTGCCAGCAGCGTAGAGGTTGAGGGGGACATTCAGTACTTC. Translation gives CASSVEVEGDIQYF.

The chain links TRBV4-1 to TRBJ2-1, with 10 bases lining up with TRBD2. CDR3 size: 13 residues. Germline V gene sequence: CDR1 MGHRA, CDR2 YSYEKL. After removal of 7 bases from V and 6 bases from J, the junction contained 3 bases not matched to a gene. CDR3 protein: CASNGLAVNEQFF. Written as DNA, the CDR3 is TGCGCCAGCAACGGACTAGCGGTCAATGAGCAGTTCTTC.

The gene calls are TRBV5-1 and TRBJ2-7, with 13 bases identical to TRBD2. Per the germline V gene, CDR1 is SGHRS and CDR2 is YFSETQ. The CDR3 runs to 15 residues. Trimming at V came to 3 bases and at J to 2 bases, leaving 2 bases not matched to a gene. Here the CDR3 reads CASSYGLAGAYEQYF. CDR3 coding DNA: TGCGCCAGCAGCTACGGACTAGCGGGAGCCTACGAGCAGTACTTC.

The gene calls are TRBV7-9 and TRBJ2-5; 9 positions agree with TRBD1. With 3 bases clipped from V and 4 bases from J, the junction kept 6 bases outside the gene matches. Per germline, CDR1 SEHNR and CDR2 FQNEAQ (reference sequence). The CDR3 has 15 residues. Written as DNA, the CDR3 is TGTGCCAGCAGCTTGGACAGGGGTATGGGAGAGACCCAGTACTTC. This sequence encodes CASSLDRGMGETQYF.

This clone has just a few counts. The chain combines TRBV7-9 with TRBJ2-3; D perhaps matches TRBD1 (6 bases). Germline-derived CDR1 and CDR2 are SEHNR and FQNEAQ (reference sequence). The V end was cut by 5 bases, the J end by 4 bases, with 16 bases between. The CDR3 sequence is 15 residues long. CDR3 nucleotide sequence: TGTGCCAGCAGCCTGCTACAGGGCTCAGCAGATACGCAGTATTTT. The encoded protein is CASSLLQGSADTQYF.

V is TRBV6-5 and J is TRBJ2-3; 8 positions agree with TRBD1. From germline, CDR1 is MNHEY and CDR2 SVGAGI. CDR3 length: 15 amino acids. Trimming at V came to 5 bases and at J to 8 bases, leaving 12 bases not matched to a gene. CDR3 residues: CASSRRQGRSGTQYF. For the CDR3, the DNA is TGTGCCAGCAGTCGACGACAGGGGAGATCTGGTACGCAGTATTTT.

This clone was seen many times. The CDR3 reads CASSIPRGAKNIQYF. CDR3 sequence (DNA): TGTGCCAGTAGTATACCCAGGGGCGCCAAAAACATTCAGTACTTC. The chain has TRBV19 and TRBJ2-4, with D tentatively TRBD1 (6 bases). The CDR3 is made up of 15 amino acids. Trimming pared 2 bases from V and 1 base from J, leaving 9 bases between. The V gene's germline CDR1 is LNHDA and CDR2 SQIVND (reference sequence).

This clone was seen a few times. The chain combines TRBV14 with TRBJ1-1; no reliable D call. The germline V and J ends were trimmed by 1 base and 0 bases, with 9 bases remaining between them. The CDR3 covers 15 residues. Germline V lookup: CDR1 SGHDN, CDR2 FVKESK. CDR3 protein: CASSQGQLMNTEAFF. The CDR3 DNA sequence: TGTGCCAGCAGCCAAGGTCAGTTGATGAACACTGAAGCTTTCTTT.

The J gene is TRBJ1-2, the V gene TRBV30; 7 nucleotides align to TRBD1. The V segment lost 0 bases and the J segment 2 bases; nucleotides outside the gene matches: 6. The germline CDR1 and CDR2 sequences are GTSNPN and SVGIG (reference sequence). CDR3 size: 15 residues. The CDR3 loop is CAWSVRGRGNYGYTF. The CDR3 coding sequence is TGTGCCTGGAGTGTACGGGGCAGGGGGAACTATGGCTACACCTTC.

This sequence joins TRBV5-1 and TRBJ1-3, with D unclear. Germline CDR1 reads SGHRS; CDR2 reads YFSETQ. This CDR3 has 13 amino acids. V was clipped by 3 bases and J by 8 bases, with 12 bases between them. Here the CDR3 reads CASSYGAGDTIYF. The CDR3 nucleotides read TGCGCCAGCAGCTATGGTGCAGGAGACACCATATATTTT.

The sample holds a few counts of this clone. The chain couples TRBV7-9 to TRBJ1-1; D gene uncertain. The V end was cut by 3 bases, the J end by 1 base, with 3 bases between. From germline, CDR1 is SEHNR and CDR2 FQNEAQ (reference sequence). The CDR3 covers 12 residues. As DNA, the CDR3 is TGTGCCAGCAGCTTCGGGAACACTGAAGCTTTCTTT. It is translated as CASSFGNTEAFF.

V and J are TRBV7-9 and TRBJ2-7, with TRBD2 matching 12 bases. V was pared by 5 bases and J by 6 bases, with 11 bases of the junction left unmatched. Germline-derived CDR1 and CDR2 are SEHNR and FQNEAQ (reference sequence). This CDR3 has 16 residues. CDR3 bases: TGTGCCAGCAGCCTCCTAGCGGGAGGGTACGTTGGCGAGCAGTACTTC. This sequence encodes CASSLLAGGYVGEQYF.